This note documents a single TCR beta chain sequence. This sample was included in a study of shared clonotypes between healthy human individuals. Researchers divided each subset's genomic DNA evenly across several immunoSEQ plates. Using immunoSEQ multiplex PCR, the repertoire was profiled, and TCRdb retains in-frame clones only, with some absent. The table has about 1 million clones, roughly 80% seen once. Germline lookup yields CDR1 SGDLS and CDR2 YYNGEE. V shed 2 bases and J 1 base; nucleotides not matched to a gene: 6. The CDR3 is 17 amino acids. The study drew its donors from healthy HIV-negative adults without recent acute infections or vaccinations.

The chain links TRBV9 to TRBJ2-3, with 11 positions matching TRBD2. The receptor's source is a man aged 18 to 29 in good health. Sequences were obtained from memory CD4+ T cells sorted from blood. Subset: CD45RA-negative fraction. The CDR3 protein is CASSVSLAGAGTDTQYF. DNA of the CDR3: TGTGCCAGCAGCGTCTCACTAGCGGGAGCCGGCACAGATACGCAGTATTTT. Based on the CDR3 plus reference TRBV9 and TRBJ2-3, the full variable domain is DSGVTQTPKHLITATGQRVTLRCSPRSGDLSVYWYQQSLDQGLQFLIQYYNGEERAKGNILERFSAQQFPDLHSELNLSSLELGDSALYFCASSVSLAGAGTDTQYFGPGTRLTVL.